This is a list of T cell receptor beta chains from one sample in a study of T cells in Graves' hyperthyroidism and ophthalmopathy. TCRdb ran MiXCR on the multiplex PCR reads and lists one entry per CDR3 protein. This table has approximately 520,000 distinct CDR3 sequences, roughly 20% appearing once. The sample was blood. The source is a man between 18 and 35 years old with Graves' hyperthyroidism. Each CDR3 is given with its conserved first and last residue. Each record gives: V gene, CDR3 length, J gene, clone size, D gene, CDR3 DNA, CDR3 protein. A D gene is named only where the DNA matches it firmly. Clone size, where shown, is once, few, many, or a class for clones that have expanded.

>TRBV11-2|17|TRBJ2-5|NA|TRBD1
TGTGCCAGCAGCCCCCCGCTCGGGACAGGGGGTTATGAGACCCAGTACTTC
CASSPPLGTGGYETQYF
>TRBV7-6|14|TRBJ1-2|many|TRBD1
TGTGCCAGCAGCTTAAGACAGGGGACCTATGGCTACACCTTC
CASSLRQGTYGYTF
>TRBV9|14|TRBJ2-5|many|NA
TGTGCCAGCAGCGTCGGACGGATCCAAGAGACCCAGTACTTC
CASSVGRIQETQYF
>TRBV12-3/TRBV12-4|16|TRBJ1-1|many|TRBD1
TGTGCCAGCAGCTCACCGGGACAGTTCATGAACACTGAAGCTTTCTTT
CASSSPGQFMNTEAFF
>TRBV11-2|18|TRBJ2-7|many|TRBD2
TGTGCCAGCAGCTCACAGGGACTAGCGGGGGGTACATGGCGGGAGCAGTACTTC
CASSSQGLAGGTWREQYF
>TRBV6-1|16|TRBJ2-7|NA|NA
TGTGCCAGCAGTGAAGCGTATAGGATGCCCTCCTACGAGCAGTACTTC
CASSEAYRMPSYEQYF
>TRBV6-1|15|TRBJ2-5|NA|TRBD1
TGTGCCAGCAGTCGGGACAGCCCGTACCAAGAGACCCAGTACTTC
CASSRDSPYQETQYF
>TRBV9|15|TRBJ2-7|many|TRBD1
TGTGCCAGCAGCGTAGGGGCAGGGGGCATCTACGAGCAGTACTTC
CASSVGAGGIYEQYF
>TRBV6-1|13|TRBJ1-1|many|NA
TGTGCCAGCGGGGCGGGGAGGAACACTGAAGCTTTCTTT
CASGAGRNTEAFF
>TRBV12-3/TRBV12-4|12|TRBJ2-7|few|NA
TGTGCCAGCAGGGGCAGGGATTACGAGCAGTACTTC
CASRGRDYEQYF
>TRBV6-2/TRBV6-3|12|TRBJ1-4|few|NA
TGTGCCAGCACCGACTTTTTCGGAAAACTGTTTTTT
CASTDFFGKLFF
>TRBV9|15|TRBJ1-3|few|NA
TGTGCCAGCAGCGTGGGGGGAGGGTCTGGAAACACCATATATTTT
CASSVGGGSGNTIYF
>TRBV6-1|15|TRBJ1-2|many|NA
TGTGCCAGCATCACCTCTCCGTTTGCTAACTATGGCTACACCTTC
CASITSPFANYGYTF
>TRBV20-1|15|TRBJ1-5|many|NA
TGCAGTGCTACTTCTAGTACCGGACTCAATCAGCCCCAGCATTTT
CSATSSTGLNQPQHF
>TRBV6-1|15|TRBJ2-7|many|TRBD2
TGTGCCAGCAGTGAAGGGGTAGCGGGAGGGTACGAGCAGTACTTC
CASSEGVAGGYEQYF
>TRBV4-1|15|TRBJ1-2|few|NA
TGCGCCAGCAGCCAAAACGCAGGGGCCAACTATGGCTACACCTTC
CASSQNAGANYGYTF
>TRBV12-5|13|TRBJ1-2|large|NA
TGTGCTAGTGGTCCTCAGGGGCCAAATGGCTACACCTTC
CASGPQGPNGYTF